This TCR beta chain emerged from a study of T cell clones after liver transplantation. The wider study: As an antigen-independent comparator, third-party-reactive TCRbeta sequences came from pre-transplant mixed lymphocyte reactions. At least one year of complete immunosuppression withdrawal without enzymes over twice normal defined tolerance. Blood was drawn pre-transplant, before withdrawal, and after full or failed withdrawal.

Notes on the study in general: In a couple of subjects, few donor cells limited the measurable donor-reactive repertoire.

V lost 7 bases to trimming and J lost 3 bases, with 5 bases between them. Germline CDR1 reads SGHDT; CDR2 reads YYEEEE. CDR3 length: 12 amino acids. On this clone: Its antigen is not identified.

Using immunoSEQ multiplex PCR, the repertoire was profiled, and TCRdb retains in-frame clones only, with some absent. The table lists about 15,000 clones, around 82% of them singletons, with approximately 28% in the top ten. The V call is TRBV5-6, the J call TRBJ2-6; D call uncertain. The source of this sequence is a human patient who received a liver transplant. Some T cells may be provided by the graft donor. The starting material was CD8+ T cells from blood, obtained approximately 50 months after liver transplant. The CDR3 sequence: CASLDGANVLTF. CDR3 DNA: TGTGCCAGCTTAGATGGGGCCAACGTCCTGACTTTC.